This T cell receptor beta chain was captured in a study of regulatory T cells in long-lasting Graves disease. Study-level results: Clonotypes that were public and shared totalled 2,500 to 3,500 in persistent patients versus roughly 1,000 in new patients.

Building the TCR beta libraries relied on iRepertoire HTBI primers, and CDR3 regions underwent Arm-PCR. In TCRdb, the multiplex PCR reads were re-called with MiXCR into one record per CDR3 protein. This table has 380,000 or so distinct CDR3 sequences, around 16% appearing once. This clonotype appeared a few times. Its antigen remains unidentified. Time point defined: newly diagnosed GD, antithyroid drugs for less than 3 months. The TCR library was made from RNA extracted from PBMCs. This sample also belongs to another study, concerning T cells in Graves' hyperthyroidism and ophthalmopathy.

This sequence originates from a woman aged 18-29 years with Graves disease. The source was peripheral blood mononuclear cells (PBMCs), collected at new diagnosis, from a patient treated with antithyroid drugs.

The CDR3 bases are TGTGCCAGCAGCTTAGCGGGGGGCCTATCCTACGAGCAGTACTTC. It codes for CASSLAGGLSYEQYF. The rearrangement links TRBV5-4 to TRBJ2-7; 9 bases are shared with TRBD2. The ends lost 2 bases at V and 1 base at J; junction bases unmatched: 4. The CDR3 has 15 residues. CDR1 and CDR2 (germline): SGHNT, YYREEE (reference sequence).